The clone carrying this TCR beta chain was seen repeatedly, ten times or more. What it binds is unknown. From approximately 430 ng of RNA, a library with molecular barcoded alpha/delta and beta/gamma adaptors was made. TCRdb independently ran MiXCR on the reads; one entry per CDR3 protein. The table has tens of thousands of distinct CDR3 sequences, 12% seen once. This sample was included in a study of read filtering for tumor transcriptome and immune sequencing. General study results and limits: RNA-seq captured clonotypes less deeply and reliably than IR-seq. The sorted CD138-negative fraction was a mixed bone marrow immune population, not purified T cells.

This receptor was identified in a donor aged 40 or older with multiple myeloma. The sample taken for sequencing was a population of CD138-negative cells sorted from bone marrow.

This CDR3 is CASSQGHNEQFF. CDR3 nucleotide sequence: TGTGCCAGCAGCCAGGGACACAATGAGCAGTTCTTC. This chain joins TRBV6-1 and TRBJ2-1, with D perhaps assigned TRBD1 or TRBD2 (5 bases each). Germline V gene lookup returns CDR1 MNHNS and CDR2 SASEGT. The CDR3 runs 12 residues. Trimming left V 6 bases short and J 5 bases short, with 8 bases between.